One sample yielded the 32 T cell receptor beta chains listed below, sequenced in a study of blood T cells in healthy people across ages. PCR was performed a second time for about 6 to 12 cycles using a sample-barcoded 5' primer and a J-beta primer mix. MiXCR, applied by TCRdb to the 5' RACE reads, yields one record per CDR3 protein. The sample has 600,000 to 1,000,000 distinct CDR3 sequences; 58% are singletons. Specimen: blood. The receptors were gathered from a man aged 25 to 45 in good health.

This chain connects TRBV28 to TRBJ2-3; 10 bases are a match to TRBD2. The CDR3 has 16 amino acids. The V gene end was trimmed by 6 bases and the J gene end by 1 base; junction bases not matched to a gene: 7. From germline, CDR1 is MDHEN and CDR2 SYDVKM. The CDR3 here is CASSSLGTSGTDTQYF. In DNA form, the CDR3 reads TGTGCCAGCAGCTCATTGGGGACTAGCGGCACAGATACGCAGTATTTT.

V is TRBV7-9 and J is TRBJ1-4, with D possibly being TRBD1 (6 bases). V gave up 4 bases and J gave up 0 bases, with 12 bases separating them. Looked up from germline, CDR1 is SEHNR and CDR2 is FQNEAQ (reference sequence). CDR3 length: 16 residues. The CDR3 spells CASSYGQPATNEKLFF. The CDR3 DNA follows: TGTGCCAGCAGCTACGGACAGCCCGCAACTAATGAAAAACTGTTTTTT.

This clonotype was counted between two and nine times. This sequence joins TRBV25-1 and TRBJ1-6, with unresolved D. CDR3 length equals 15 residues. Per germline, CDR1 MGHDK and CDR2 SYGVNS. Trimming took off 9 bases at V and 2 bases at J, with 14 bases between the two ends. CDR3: CASRPLAAYNSPLHF. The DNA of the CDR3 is TGTGCCAGTCGACCTCTGGCAGCCTATAATTCACCCCTCCACTTT. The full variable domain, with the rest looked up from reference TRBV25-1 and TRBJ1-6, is EADIYQTPRYLVIGTGKKITLECSQTMGHDKMYWYQQDPGMELHLIHYSYGVNSTEKGDLSSESTVSRIRTEHFPLTLESARPSHTSQYLCASRPLAAYNSPLHFGNGTRLTVT.

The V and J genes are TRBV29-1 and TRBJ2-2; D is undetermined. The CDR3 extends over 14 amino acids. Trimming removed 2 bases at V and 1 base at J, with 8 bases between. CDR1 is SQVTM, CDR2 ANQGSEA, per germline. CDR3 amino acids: CSVETAVNTGELFF. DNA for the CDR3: TGCAGCGTTGAAACTGCGGTGAACACCGGGGAGCTGTTTTTT.

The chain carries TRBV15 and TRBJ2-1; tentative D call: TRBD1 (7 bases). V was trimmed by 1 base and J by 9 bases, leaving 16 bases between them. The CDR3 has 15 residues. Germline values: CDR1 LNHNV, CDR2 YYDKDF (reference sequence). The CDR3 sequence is CATSRGGGGEGEQFF. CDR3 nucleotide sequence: TGTGCCACCAGCAGAGGAGGGGGCGGGGAAGGTGAGCAGTTCTTC. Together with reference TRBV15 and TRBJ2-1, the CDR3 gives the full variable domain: DAMVIQNPRYQVTQFGKPVTLSCSQTLNHNVMYWYQQKSSQAPKLLFHYYDKDFNNEADTPDNFQSRRPNTSFCFLDIRSPGLGDTAMYLCATSRGGGGEGEQFFGPGTRLTVL.

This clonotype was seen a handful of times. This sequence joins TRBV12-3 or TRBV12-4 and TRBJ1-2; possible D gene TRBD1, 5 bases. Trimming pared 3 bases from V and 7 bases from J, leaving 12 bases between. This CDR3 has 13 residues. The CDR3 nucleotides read TGTGCCAGCAGTTTTGCCAGGGTGGGTGGCTACACCTTC. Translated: CASSFARVGGYTF.

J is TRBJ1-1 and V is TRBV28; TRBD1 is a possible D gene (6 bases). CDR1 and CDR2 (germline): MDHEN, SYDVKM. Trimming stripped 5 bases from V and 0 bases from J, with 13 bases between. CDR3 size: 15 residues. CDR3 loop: CASSVGGHMNTEAFF. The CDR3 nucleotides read TGTGCCAGCAGTGTCGGGGGACACATGAACACTGAAGCTTTCTTT.

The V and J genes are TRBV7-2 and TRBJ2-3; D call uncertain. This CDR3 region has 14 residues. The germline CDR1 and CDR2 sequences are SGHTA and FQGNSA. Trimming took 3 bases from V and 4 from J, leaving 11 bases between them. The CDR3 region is CASSLMWAPDTQYF. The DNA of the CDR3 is TGTGCCAGCAGCTTGATGTGGGCGCCAGATACGCAGTATTTT.

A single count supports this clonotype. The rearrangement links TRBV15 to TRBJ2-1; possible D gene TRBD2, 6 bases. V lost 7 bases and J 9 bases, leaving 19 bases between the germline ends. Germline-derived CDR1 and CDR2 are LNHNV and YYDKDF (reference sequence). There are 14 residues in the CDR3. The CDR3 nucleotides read TGTGCCACCAAAGCCGGGGGTCTGGGGGGTGAGCAGTTCTTC. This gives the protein CATKAGGLGGEQFF.

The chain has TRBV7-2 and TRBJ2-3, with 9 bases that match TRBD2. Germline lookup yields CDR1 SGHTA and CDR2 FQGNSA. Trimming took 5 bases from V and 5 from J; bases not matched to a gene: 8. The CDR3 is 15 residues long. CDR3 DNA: TGTGCCAGCAGCCTCGGACGAGCGGGAGGAGATACGCAGTATTTT. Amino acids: CASSLGRAGGDTQYF.

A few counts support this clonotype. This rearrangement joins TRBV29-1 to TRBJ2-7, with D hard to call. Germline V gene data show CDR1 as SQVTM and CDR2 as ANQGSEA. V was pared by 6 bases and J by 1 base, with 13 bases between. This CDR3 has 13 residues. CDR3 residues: CSVVEGESYEQYF. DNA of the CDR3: TGCAGCGTGGTTGAAGGAGAGTCCTACGAGCAGTACTTC.

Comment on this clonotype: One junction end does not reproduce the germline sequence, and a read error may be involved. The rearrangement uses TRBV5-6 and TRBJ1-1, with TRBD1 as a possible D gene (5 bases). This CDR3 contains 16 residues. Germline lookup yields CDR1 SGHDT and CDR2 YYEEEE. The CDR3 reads CACSQLKQVLNTEAFF. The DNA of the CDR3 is TGTGCCTGCAGCCAATTAAAACAGGTCCTGAACACTGAAGCTTTCTTT.

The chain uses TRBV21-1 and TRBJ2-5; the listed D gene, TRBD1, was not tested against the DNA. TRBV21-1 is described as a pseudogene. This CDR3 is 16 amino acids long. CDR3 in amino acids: CASSKGGQASKETQYF. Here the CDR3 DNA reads TGTGCCAGCAGCAAAGGCGGACAGGCCTCCAAAGAGACCCAGTACTTC.

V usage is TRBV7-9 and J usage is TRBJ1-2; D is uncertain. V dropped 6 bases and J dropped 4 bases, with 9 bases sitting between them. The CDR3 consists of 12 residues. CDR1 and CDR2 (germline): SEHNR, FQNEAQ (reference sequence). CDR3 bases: TGTGCCAGCAGTGGACGGGTCTATGGCTACACCTTC. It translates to CASSGRVYGYTF.

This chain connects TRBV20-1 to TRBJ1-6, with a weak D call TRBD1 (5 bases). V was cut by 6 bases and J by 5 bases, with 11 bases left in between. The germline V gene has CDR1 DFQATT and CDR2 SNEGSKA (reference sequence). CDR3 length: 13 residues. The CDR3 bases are TGCAGTGCCCGACAGTCAAATAATTCACCCCTCCACTTT. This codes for CSARQSNNSPLHF.

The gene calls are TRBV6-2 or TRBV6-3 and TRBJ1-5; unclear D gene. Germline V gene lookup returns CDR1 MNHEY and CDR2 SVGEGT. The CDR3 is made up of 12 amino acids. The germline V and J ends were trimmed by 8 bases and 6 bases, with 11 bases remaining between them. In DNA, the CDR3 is TGTGCCAGCGCGGAGGGATTTCAGCCCCAGCATTTT. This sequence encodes CASAEGFQPQHF.

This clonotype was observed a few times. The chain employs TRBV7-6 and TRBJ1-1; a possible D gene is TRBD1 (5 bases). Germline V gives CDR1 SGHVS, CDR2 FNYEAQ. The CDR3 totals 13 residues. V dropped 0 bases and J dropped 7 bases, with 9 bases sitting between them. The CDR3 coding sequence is TGTGCCAGCAGCTTAGCGCTTGGGGGTGAAGCTTTCTTT. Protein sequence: CASSLALGGEAFF. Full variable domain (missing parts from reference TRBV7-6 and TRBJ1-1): GAGVSQSPRYKVTKRGQDVALRCDPISGHVSLYWYRQALGQGPEFLTYFNYEAQQDKSGLPNDRFSAERPEGSISTLTIQRTEQRDSAMYRCASSLALGGEAFFGQGTRLTVV.

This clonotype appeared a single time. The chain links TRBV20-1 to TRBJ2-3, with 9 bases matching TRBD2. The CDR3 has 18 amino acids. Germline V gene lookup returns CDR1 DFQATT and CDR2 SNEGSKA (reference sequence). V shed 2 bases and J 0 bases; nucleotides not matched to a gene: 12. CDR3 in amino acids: CSARLAGGRLGSTDTQYF. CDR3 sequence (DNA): TGCAGTGCTAGACTGGCGGGGGGGCGGCTTGGTAGCACAGATACGCAGTATTTT.

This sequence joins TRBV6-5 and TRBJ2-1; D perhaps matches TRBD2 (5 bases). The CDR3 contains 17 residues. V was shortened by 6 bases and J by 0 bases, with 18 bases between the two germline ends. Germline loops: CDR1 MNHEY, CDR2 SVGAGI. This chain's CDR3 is CASRSASTPSSYNEQFF. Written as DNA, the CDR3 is TGTGCCAGCAGATCTGCTAGCACCCCTAGCTCCTACAATGAGCAGTTCTTC.

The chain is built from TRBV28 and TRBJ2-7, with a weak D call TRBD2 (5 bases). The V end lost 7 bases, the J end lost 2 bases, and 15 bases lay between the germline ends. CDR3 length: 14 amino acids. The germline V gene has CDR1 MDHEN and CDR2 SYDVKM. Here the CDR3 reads CASNSPGYPYEQYF. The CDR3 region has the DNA TGTGCCAGCAACTCCCCGGGGTATCCCTACGAGCAGTACTTC.

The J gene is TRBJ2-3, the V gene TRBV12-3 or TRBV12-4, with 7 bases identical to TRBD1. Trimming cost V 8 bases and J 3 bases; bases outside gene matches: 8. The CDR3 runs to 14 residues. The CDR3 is CASRQGRRTDTQYF. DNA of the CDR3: TGTGCCAGCCGACAGGGCCGGCGGACAGATACGCAGTATTTT.

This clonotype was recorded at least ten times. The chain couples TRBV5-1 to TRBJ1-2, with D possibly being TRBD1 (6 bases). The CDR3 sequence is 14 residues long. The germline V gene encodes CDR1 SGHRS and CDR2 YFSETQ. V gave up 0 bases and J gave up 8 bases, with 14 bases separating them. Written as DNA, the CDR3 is TGCGCCAGCAGCTTGGACAGGGTAGACGACGGCTACACCTTC. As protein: CASSLDRVDDGYTF.

CDR3 in amino acids: CASSKQNYNEQFF. In DNA form, the CDR3 reads TGTGCCAGCAGCAAGCAGAACTACAATGAGCAGTTCTTC. The chain employs TRBV12-3 or TRBV12-4 and TRBJ2-1; D not certain. This CDR3 is built from 13 residues. V shed 6 bases and J shed 3 bases, with 9 bases lying between them.

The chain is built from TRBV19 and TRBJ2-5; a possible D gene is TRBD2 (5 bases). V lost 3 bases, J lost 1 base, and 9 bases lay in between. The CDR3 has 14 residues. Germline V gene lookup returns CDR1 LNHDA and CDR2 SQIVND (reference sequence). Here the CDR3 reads CASSIGGSQETQYF. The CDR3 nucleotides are TGTGCCAGTAGTATTGGAGGCTCCCAAGAGACCCAGTACTTC.

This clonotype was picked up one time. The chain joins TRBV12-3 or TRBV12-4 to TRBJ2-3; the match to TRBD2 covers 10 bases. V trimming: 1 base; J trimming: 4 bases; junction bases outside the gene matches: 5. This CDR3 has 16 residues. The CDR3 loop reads CASSLGSGRRSDTQYF. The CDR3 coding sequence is TGTGCCAGCAGTTTAGGTAGCGGGAGGCGGTCAGATACGCAGTATTTT.

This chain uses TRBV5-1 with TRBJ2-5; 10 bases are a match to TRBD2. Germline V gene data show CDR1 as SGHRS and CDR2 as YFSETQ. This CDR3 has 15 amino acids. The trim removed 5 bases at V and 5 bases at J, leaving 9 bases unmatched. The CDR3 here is CASRIPSGRSETQYF. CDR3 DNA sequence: TGCGCCAGCAGGATCCCTAGCGGGAGAAGCGAGACCCAGTACTTC.

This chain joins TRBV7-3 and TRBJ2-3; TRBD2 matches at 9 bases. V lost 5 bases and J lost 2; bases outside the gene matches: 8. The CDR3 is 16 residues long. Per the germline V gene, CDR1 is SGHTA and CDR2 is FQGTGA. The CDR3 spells CASSPSGNQFTDTQYF. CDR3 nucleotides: TGTGCCAGCAGCCCTAGCGGGAACCAATTCACAGATACGCAGTATTTT.

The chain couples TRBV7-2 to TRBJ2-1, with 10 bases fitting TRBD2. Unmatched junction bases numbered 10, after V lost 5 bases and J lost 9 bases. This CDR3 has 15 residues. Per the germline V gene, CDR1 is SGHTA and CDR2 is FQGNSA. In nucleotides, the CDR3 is TGTGCCAGCAGCCTTCAAGCGGGAGGGCCGGCTGAGCAGTTCTTC. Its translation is CASSLQAGGPAEQFF.

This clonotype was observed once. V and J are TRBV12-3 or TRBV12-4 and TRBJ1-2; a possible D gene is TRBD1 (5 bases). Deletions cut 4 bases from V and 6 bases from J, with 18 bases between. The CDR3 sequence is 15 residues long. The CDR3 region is CASSSQGARLNGYTF. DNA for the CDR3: TGTGCCAGCAGTTCCCAAGGGGCGCGTCTTAATGGCTACACCTTC.

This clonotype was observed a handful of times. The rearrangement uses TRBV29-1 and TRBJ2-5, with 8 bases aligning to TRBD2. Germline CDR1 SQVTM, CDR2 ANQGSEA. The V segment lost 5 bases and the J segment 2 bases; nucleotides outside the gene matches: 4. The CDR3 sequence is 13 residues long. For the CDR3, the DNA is TGCAGCGTTACCGTAGCGGGACAAGAGACCCAGTACTTC. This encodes CSVTVAGQETQYF.

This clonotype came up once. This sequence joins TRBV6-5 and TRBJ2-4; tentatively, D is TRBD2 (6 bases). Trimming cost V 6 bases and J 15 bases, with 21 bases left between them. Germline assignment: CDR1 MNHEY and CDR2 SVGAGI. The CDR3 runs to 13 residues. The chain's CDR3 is CASSRGTWGDMYF. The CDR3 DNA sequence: TGTGCCAGCAGCCGCGGAACCTGGGGGGATATGTACTTC.

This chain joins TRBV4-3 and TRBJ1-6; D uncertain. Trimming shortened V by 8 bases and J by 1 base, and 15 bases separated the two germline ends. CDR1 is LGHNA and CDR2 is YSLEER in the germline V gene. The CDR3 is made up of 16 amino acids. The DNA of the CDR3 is TGCGCCAGCGGGAGTGGTCCTGGGTCCTATAATTCACCCCTCCACTTT. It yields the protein CASGSGPGSYNSPLHF.